The clone carrying this T cell receptor beta chain was detected a few times. What it binds is unknown. Primers for the PCR totalled 60 Vbeta and 13 Jbeta. Some clones are missing from TCRdb's copy, which holds only in-frame ones; the method was immunoSEQ multiplex PCR. Of tens of thousands of clones in the sample, about four fifths are singletons; the top ten hold 3% to 4%. The data were taken from a study of cytomegalovirus exposure and HLA in healthy donors. Overall study findings and caveats: Several of the most significant clusters appeared linked to common viral pathogens, based on a later analysis.

The sequenced sample was PBMCs. This TCR derives from a woman aged 40 to 49 in good health and CMV-seronegative.

The CDR3 DNA is TGTGCCTGGGGAGGGTCTTCGGATTCACCCCTCCACTTT. It encodes CAWGGSSDSPLHF. The V call is TRBV30, the J call TRBJ1-6; D unresolved. This CDR3 has 13 residues. CDR1 is GTSNPN, CDR2 SVGIG, per germline (reference sequence). Trimming cost V 5 bases and J 8 bases, with 13 bases left between them.